The 26 T cell receptor beta chains given below trace back to one sample, sequenced in a study of blood T cell repertoires in COVID-19. Some clones are missing from TCRdb's copy, which holds only in-frame ones; the method was immunoSEQ multiplex PCR. This sample has some 40,000 clones, with approximately 70% found just once. Sequenced sample: peripheral blood. The source is a man aged 80 or over with acute or convalescent COVID-19.

This clone has just a few counts. The V and J genes are TRBV19 and TRBJ2-4; 7 nucleotides match TRBD1. The V gene end was trimmed by 5 bases and the J gene end by 0 bases; junction bases not matched to a gene: 4. The germline V gene encodes CDR1 LNHDA and CDR2 SQIVND (reference sequence). This CDR3 has 15 residues. This CDR3 is CASSPRTGAKNIQYF. The CDR3 DNA reads as TGTGCCAGTAGTCCCCGGACAGGAGCCAAAAACATTCAGTACTTC.

The chain has TRBV7-8 and TRBJ1-3; no clear D gene. The CDR3 covers 15 residues. V lost 4 bases and J 0 bases, leaving 10 bases between the germline ends. Germline loops: CDR1 SGHVS, CDR2 FQNEAQ. The CDR3 DNA reads TGTGCCAGCAGCTCCAATGGCGGCTCTGGAAACACCATATATTTT. Amino acid sequence: CASSSNGGSGNTIYF.

V usage is TRBV27 and J usage is TRBJ1-4; 7 bases align to TRBD1. Germline-derived CDR1 and CDR2 are MNHEY and SMNVEV (reference sequence). This CDR3 spans 16 amino acids. Unmatched junction bases numbered 9, after V lost 8 bases and J lost 0 bases. The CDR3 DNA is TGTGCCAGCGCAGGGGGGCGTAGTACAACTAATGAAAAACTGTTTTTT. As protein: CASAGGRSTTNEKLFF.

This chain joins TRBV19 and TRBJ2-5, with D tentatively TRBD1 (6 bases). The CDR3 has 14 amino acids. Germline V gives CDR1 LNHDA, CDR2 SQIVND (reference sequence). Deletions cut 3 bases from V and 5 bases from J, with 13 bases between. The CDR3 nucleotides are TGTGCCAGTAGTATGCGGCAGGGGCTGGAGACCCAGTACTTC. Translated, it gives CASSMRQGLETQYF. Complete variable domain (other parts from reference TRBV19 and TRBJ2-5): DGGITQSPKYLFRKEGQNVTLSCEQNLNHDAMYWYRQDPGQGLRLIYYSQIVNDFQKGDIAEGYSVSREKKESFPLTVTSAQKNPTAFYLCASSMRQGLETQYFGPGTRLLVL.

This clone has more than one count but fewer than ten. V gene TRBV9 combines with J gene TRBJ2-7; 8 bases agree with TRBD1. V lost 1 base to trimming and J lost 0 bases; unmatched junction nucleotides: 6. The CDR3 contains 16 residues. CDR1 and CDR2 (germline): SGDLS, YYNGEE. CDR3 nucleotide sequence: TGTGCCAGCAGCGTACGGGGACAGGCAAGCTCCTACGAGCAGTACTTC. It encodes CASSVRGQASSYEQYF. The full variable domain, completed using reference TRBV9 and TRBJ2-7, is DSGVTQTPKHLITATGQRVTLRCSPRSGDLSVYWYQQSLDQGLQFLIQYYNGEERAKGNILERFSAQQFPDLHSELNLSSLELGDSALYFCASSVRGQASSYEQYFGPGTRLTVT.

The chain combines TRBV5-1 with TRBJ2-7; D gene uncertain. Trimming shortened V by 0 bases and J by 6 bases, and 7 bases separated the two germline ends. The CDR3 totals 12 residues. Germline CDR1 reads SGHRS; CDR2 reads YFSETQ. CDR3 nucleotides: TGCGCCAGCAGCTTGGATTACGGCGAGCAGTACTTC. Amino acid sequence: CASSLDYGEQYF. The entire variable domain, with the rest obtained from reference TRBV5-1 and TRBJ2-7, is as follows: KAGVTQTPRYLIKTRGQQVTLSCSPISGHRSVSWYQQTPGQGLQFLFEYFSETQRNKGNFPGRFSGRQFSNSRSEMNVSTLELGDSALYLCASSLDYGEQYFGPGTRLTVT.

The chain links TRBV7-9 to TRBJ2-1; a weak D match, TRBD2 (5 bases). V dropped 0 bases and J dropped 7 bases, with 13 bases sitting between them. Germline-derived CDR1 and CDR2 are SEHNR and FQNEAQ (reference sequence). The CDR3 runs 15 residues. The CDR3 DNA reads as TGTGCCAGCAGCTTAGCGCCTTCACTAGTAAATGAGCAGTTCTTC. Protein: CASSLAPSLVNEQFF.

The chain links TRBV5-1 to TRBJ2-6; D may be TRBD1 (5 bases). Germline values: CDR1 SGHRS, CDR2 YFSETQ. The CDR3 covers 16 residues. V was cut by 2 bases and J by 0 bases, with 9 bases left in between. Here the CDR3 DNA reads TGCGCCAGCAGCTTAGACAGAACCTCTGGGGCCAACGTCCTGACTTTC. This codes for CASSLDRTSGANVLTF.

CDR3 sequence (DNA): TGTGCCAGCAGTATCGGGGGTGGAAACACCATATATTTT. Amino acids: CASSIGGGNTIYF. V usage is TRBV9 and J usage is TRBJ1-3; possible D gene TRBD1, 5 bases. The V gene lost 5 bases and the J gene lost 3 bases, with 9 bases spanning the gap. The germline CDR1 and CDR2 sequences are SGDLS and YYNGEE. There are 13 residues in the CDR3.

This clone showed up just once. The V gene is TRBV7-3, the J gene TRBJ2-3, with D tentatively TRBD2 (7 bases). The V gene lost 2 bases and the J gene lost 2 bases, with 14 bases spanning the gap. CDR3 size: 16 residues. CDR1 and CDR2 from the germline V gene are SGHTA and FQGTGA. The chain's CDR3 is CASSLGAGAFTDTQYF. The CDR3 bases are TGTGCCAGCAGCTTAGGGGCGGGGGCCTTCACAGATACGCAGTATTTT. The whole variable domain, filled in from reference TRBV7-3 and TRBJ2-3, reads GAGVSQTPSNKVTEKGKYVELRCDPISGHTALYWYRQSLGQGPEFLIYFQGTGAADDSGLPNDRFFAVRPEGSVSTLKIQRTERGDSAVYLCASSLGAGAFTDTQYFGPGTRLTVL.

The chain uses TRBV7-3 and TRBJ2-1, with TRBD2 matching over 11 bases. V shed 5 bases, J shed 3 bases, and the junction held 3 bases outside the gene matches. The CDR3 spans 15 residues. Germline V gene sequence: CDR1 SGHTA, CDR2 FQGTGA. The CDR3 here is CASSAGTSGYNEQFF. CDR3 nucleotide sequence: TGTGCCAGCAGCGCCGGGACTAGCGGCTACAATGAGCAGTTCTTC.

V usage is TRBV15 and J usage is TRBJ1-1, with 7 bases identical to TRBD1. Germline values: CDR1 LNHNV, CDR2 YYDKDF (reference sequence). This CDR3 is 16 amino acids long. The V and J ends lost 1 base and 0 bases, in that order; junction bases with no gene match: 5. The CDR3 reads CATSRGQGIMNTEAFF. For the CDR3, the DNA is TGTGCCACCAGCAGAGGACAGGGTATCATGAACACTGAAGCTTTCTTT.

The count of this clone is one. The rearrangement links TRBV12-5 to TRBJ1-1, with 11 bases lining up with TRBD1. The CDR3 totals 15 residues. Germline loops: CDR1 LGHNT, CDR2 FRNRAP. Trimming removed 5 bases from V and 5 bases from J; junction bases left unmatched: 7. The CDR3 sequence is CASGPPGQGGTEAFF. CDR3 in DNA: TGTGCTAGTGGTCCTCCGGGACAGGGGGGAACTGAAGCTTTCTTT.

In this sample, this clone turned up a few times. The chain couples TRBV5-1 to TRBJ2-7; 9 nucleotides agree with TRBD1. There are 16 residues in the CDR3. The V segment lost 4 bases and the J segment 1 base; nucleotides outside the gene matches: 9. Germline-derived CDR1 and CDR2 are SGHRS and YFSETQ. The CDR3 reads CASSPRGDRASYEQYF. In DNA form, the CDR3 reads TGCGCCAGCAGCCCGAGGGGGGACAGGGCGTCCTACGAGCAGTACTTC.

The chain links TRBV7-7 to TRBJ2-1; D is perhaps TRBD2 (5 bases). This CDR3 spans 15 amino acids. The germline V gene encodes CDR1 SSHAT and CDR2 FNYEAQ (reference sequence). V was cut by 5 bases and J by 8 bases, with 19 bases left in between. The CDR3 region has the DNA TGTGCCAGCAGCCTAGGTACCCTCGGGGTGCATGAGCAGTTCTTC. Translating gives CASSLGTLGVHEQFF.

This chain links TRBV5-4 with TRBJ2-1; D possibly corresponds to TRBD1 (5 bases). V was pared by 0 bases and J by 0 bases, with 7 bases between. Germline V gene sequence: CDR1 SGHNT, CDR2 YYREEE (reference sequence). The CDR3 runs 15 residues. The CDR3 nucleotides are TGTGCCAGCAGCTTGGGACAGAACTCCTACAATGAGCAGTTCTTC. Its protein is CASSLGQNSYNEQFF. Drawing the rest from reference TRBV5-4 and TRBJ2-1, the complete variable domain is ETGVTQSPTHLIKTRGQQVTLRCSSQSGHNTVSWYQQALGQGPQFIFQYYREEENGRGNFPPRFSGLQFPNYSSELNVNALELDDSALYLCASSLGQNSYNEQFFGPGTRLTVL.

This clone was picked up one time. The V and J genes are TRBV5-1 and TRBJ2-1; D possibly corresponds to TRBD1 (5 bases). From germline, CDR1 is SGHRS and CDR2 YFSETQ. The CDR3 consists of 15 residues. The V end was cut by 4 bases, the J end by 8 bases, with 19 bases between. In DNA, the CDR3 is TGCGCCAGCAGCGCCAATAGTAGGGGTTTGGATGAGCAGTTCTTC. Translation: CASSANSRGLDEQFF.

This clone was seen only a few times. The V and J genes are TRBV7-6 and TRBJ1-6; TRBD1 matches 7 bases. The length of the CDR3 is 16 residues. V trimming: 2 bases; J trimming: 6 bases; junction bases outside the gene matches: 7. Germline assignment: CDR1 SGHVS and CDR2 FNYEAQ. CDR3 protein: CASSLRPGQINSPLHF. CDR3 DNA sequence: TGTGCCAGCAGCTTACGCCCGGGACAGATTAATTCACCCCTCCACTTT.

This chain links TRBV19 with TRBJ2-1; 9 bases agree with TRBD2. Germline CDR1 reads LNHDA; CDR2 reads SQIVND (reference sequence). The CDR3 spans 17 residues. The V gene end was trimmed by 1 base and the J gene end by 4 bases; junction bases not matched to a gene: 8. The CDR3 is CASSIGEAGGPYNEQFF. CDR3 coding DNA: TGTGCCAGTAGTATAGGAGAGGCGGGAGGGCCGTACAATGAGCAGTTCTTC.

The chain joins TRBV3-1 (or the pseudogene TRBV3-2) to TRBJ2-1; 10 nucleotides match TRBD2. The CDR3 totals 16 residues. V lost 0 bases, J lost 6 bases, and 5 bases stayed unmatched. CDR1 LGHDT and CDR2 YNNKEL come from the germline V gene (reference sequence). The DNA for the CDR3 is TGTGCCAGCAGCCAAGATTGGGCTAGCGGGGGCAATGAGCAGTTCTTC. This gives the protein CASSQDWASGGNEQFF.

The CDR3 nucleotides read TGTGCCAGCAGCCAACCTAAATACAGGAAAAACCTAGCCAAAAACATTCAGTACTTC. Translated, it gives CASSQPKYRKNLAKNIQYF. V and J are TRBV3-1 (or the pseudogene TRBV3-2) and TRBJ2-4, with a weak D call TRBD1 (5 bases). With 2 bases removed from V and 0 bases from J, the gap between germline ends came to 20 bases. CDR1 is LGHDT, CDR2 YNNKEL, per germline (reference sequence). This CDR3 comprises 19 residues.

The chain has TRBV11-2 and TRBJ2-1; D not resolved. The CDR3 has 11 amino acids. Germline CDR1 is SGHAT and CDR2 is FQNNGV. Trimming stripped 4 bases from V and 10 bases from J, with 8 bases between. CDR3 bases: TGTGCCAGCAGCTACGGTGAGGAGCAGTTCTTC. It is translated as CASSYGEEQFF.

The rearrangement uses TRBV30 and TRBJ2-7; D call uncertain. The germline V gene encodes CDR1 GTSNPN and CDR2 SVGIG (reference sequence). This CDR3 spans 14 amino acids. V dropped 0 bases and J dropped 1 base, with 10 bases sitting between them. The CDR3 sequence: CAWSVSFYSYEQYF. The DNA of the CDR3 is TGTGCCTGGAGTGTGAGCTTTTATTCCTACGAGCAGTACTTC. Variable domain in full (rest from reference TRBV30 and TRBJ2-7): SQTIHQWPATLVQPVGSPLSLECTVEGTSNPNLYWYRQAAGRGLQLLFYSVGIGQISSEVPQNLSASRPQDRQFILSSKKLLLSDSGFYLCAWSVSFYSYEQYFGPGTRLTVT.

The chain joins TRBV11-3 to TRBJ1-1, with TRBD1 matching over 9 bases. CDR1 and CDR2 from the germline V gene are SGHNT and YENEEA. This CDR3 is 15 amino acids long. The V segment lost 5 bases and the J segment 11 bases; nucleotides outside the gene matches: 15. The CDR3 nucleotides read TGTGCCAGCAGCGACCTGGACAGGGGCCCCGGCGGGGCTTTCTTT. It specifies CASSDLDRGPGGAFF. The full variable domain, completed using reference TRBV11-3 and TRBJ1-1, is EAGVVQSPRYKIIEKKQPVAFWCNPISGHNTLYWYLQNLGQGPELLIRYENEEAVDDSQLPKDRFSAERLKGVDSTLKIQPAELGDSAVYLCASSDLDRGPGGAFFGQGTRLTVV.

This clone is a singleton in its sample. The J gene is TRBJ2-2, the V gene TRBV5-8; 7 bases map to TRBD1. There are 17 residues in the CDR3. Germline V lookup: CDR1 SGHTS, CDR2 YDEGEE. The J segment lost 7 bases and the V segment lost 2 bases, leaving 14 bases of the junction unmatched. CDR3 in amino acids: CASSFEQGQMWIGELFF. The CDR3 bases are TGTGCCAGCAGCTTTGAACAGGGGCAGATGTGGATCGGGGAGCTGTTTTTT.

The CDR3 protein is CASSLWATDTQYF. The CDR3 DNA is TGCGCCAGCAGCTTGTGGGCCACAGATACGCAGTATTTT. The chain has TRBV5-1 and TRBJ2-3, with D unresolved. V was pared by 1 base and J by 2 bases, with 5 bases between. Germline CDR1 reads SGHRS; CDR2 reads YFSETQ. This CDR3 is 13 amino acids long.